This entry lists 23 T cell receptor beta chains sequenced from one sample in a study of blood T cell repertoires in COVID-19. Profiled with immunoSEQ multiplex PCR; TCRdb holds only in-frame clones, not every one. The sample has over 100,000 clones; about 89% are singletons. Material: peripheral blood. The receptor source for this set is a woman in her 70s with COVID-19, enrolled during active disease.

The chain employs TRBV3-1 (or the pseudogene TRBV3-2) and TRBJ2-5; tentative D call: TRBD1 (6 bases). CDR1 and CDR2 (germline): LGHDT, YNNKEL (reference sequence). The CDR3 extends over 15 amino acids. V was cut by 0 bases and J by 5 bases, with 13 bases left in between. CDR3 nucleotides: TGTGCCAGCAGCCAAGATCTCAGGGGCCGGGAGACCCAGTACTTC. Amino acid sequence: CASSQDLRGRETQYF.

The chain couples TRBV6-5 to TRBJ1-3, with a weak D call TRBD1 (5 bases). The germline V gene has CDR1 MNHEY and CDR2 SVGAGI. Trimming stripped 2 bases from V and 2 bases from J, with 13 bases between. The CDR3 extends over 16 amino acids. The CDR3 loop reads CASSYTGQGPGNTIYF. The DNA of the CDR3 is TGTGCCAGCAGTTACACAGGACAAGGTCCTGGAAACACCATATATTTT.

The chain couples TRBV28 to TRBJ1-2; 8 bases match TRBD1. This CDR3 comprises 13 residues. V shed 4 bases and J 5 bases; nucleotides not matched to a gene: 3. Germline values: CDR1 MDHEN, CDR2 SYDVKM. Written as DNA, the CDR3 is TGTGCCAGCAGTTACAGGGGGGTGTATGGCTACACCTTC. Protein: CASSYRGVYGYTF.

The sample holds one count of this clone. The DNA of the CDR3 is TGTGCCAGCAGTTACTCCGACTATGGCTACACCTTC. Amino acid sequence: CASSYSDYGYTF. The genes are TRBV6-2 or TRBV6-3 and TRBJ1-2; no reliable D call. V shed 0 bases and J shed 3 bases, with 2 bases lying between them. The CDR3 is made up of 12 amino acids. Germline V lookup: CDR1 MNHEY, CDR2 SVGEGT.

The rearrangement links TRBV2 to TRBJ1-2; a possible D gene is TRBD1 (6 bases). The CDR3 loop spans 14 amino acids. V dropped 6 bases and J dropped 4 bases, with 15 bases sitting between them. CDR1 and CDR2 (germline): SNHLY, FYNNEI. The CDR3 coding sequence is TGTGCCAGCAGCCGGGACAAAGGTGGCTATGGCTACACCTTC. Translation gives CASSRDKGGYGYTF.

This chain joins TRBV12-3 or TRBV12-4 and TRBJ1-1, with unresolved D. V was clipped by 7 bases and J by 4 bases, with 7 bases between them. The CDR3 covers 11 residues. CDR3 DNA: TGTGCCAGCACTCCGGGCACTGAAGCTTTCTTT. Its translation: CASTPGTEAFF.

The gene calls are TRBV5-1 and TRBJ1-2, with D maybe TRBD1 (6 bases). Germline values: CDR1 SGHRS, CDR2 YFSETQ. CDR3 length equals 15 residues. Trimming shortened V by 0 bases and J by 3 bases, and 12 bases separated the two germline ends. The CDR3 reads CASSLGRGSDYGYTF. The DNA of the CDR3 is TGCGCCAGCAGCTTGGGCAGGGGTTCTGACTATGGCTACACCTTC. Full variable domain (rest looked up from reference TRBV5-1 and TRBJ1-2): KAGVTQTPRYLIKTRGQQVTLSCSPISGHRSVSWYQQTPGQGLQFLFEYFSETQRNKGNFPGRFSGRQFSNSRSEMNVSTLELGDSALYLCASSLGRGSDYGYTFGSGTRLTVV.

This clone was detected only a few times. V is TRBV7-2 and J is TRBJ1-1; D uncertain. CDR3 length equals 13 residues. V dropped 1 base and J dropped 1 base, with 4 bases sitting between them. The germline gives CDR1 SGHTA, CDR2 FQGNSA. The CDR3 loop is CASSLDRNTEAFF. The DNA for the CDR3 is TGTGCCAGCAGCTTAGACAGGAACACTGAAGCTTTCTTT.

V and J are TRBV3-1 (or the pseudogene TRBV3-2) and TRBJ1-1; D unresolved. The CDR3 consists of 14 residues. Germline CDR1 LGHDT, CDR2 YNNKEL (reference sequence). Trimming cost V 4 bases and J 1 base, with 10 bases left between them. The CDR3 reads CASSLKRGNTEAFF. CDR3 sequence (DNA): TGTGCCAGCAGCCTAAAAAGAGGGAACACTGAAGCTTTCTTT.

This sequence joins TRBV21-1 and TRBJ1-2. TRBV21-1 is flagged as a pseudogene. This CDR3 spans 13 amino acids. CDR3 coding DNA: TGTGCCAGCACTTGGGTACGGAGCTATGGCTACACCTTC. It yields the protein CASTWVRSYGYTF.

The chain uses TRBV5-8 and TRBJ2-1; 8 bases agree with TRBD2. The CDR3 contains 16 residues. V lost 2 bases, J lost 4 bases, and 8 bases stayed unmatched. Germline V gene lookup returns CDR1 SGHTS and CDR2 YDEGEE. The CDR3 protein is CASSLERGNTYNEQFF. CDR3 bases: TGTGCCAGCAGCTTAGAGCGGGGGAATACTTACAATGAGCAGTTCTTC.

This rearrangement joins TRBV2 to TRBJ1-2; no reliable D call. Trimming left V 9 bases short and J 8 bases short, with 16 bases between. The length of the CDR3 is 12 residues. CDR1 is SNHLY, CDR2 FYNNEI, per germline. The CDR3 sequence is CARTFPEQGYTF. The CDR3 region has the DNA TGTGCCAGAACTTTTCCGGAACAGGGCTACACCTTC.

This chain links TRBV18 with TRBJ2-2; TRBD2 agrees at 7 bases. Germline CDR1 reads KGHSH; CDR2 reads LQKENI. This CDR3 comprises 15 residues. Losses at the gene ends were 1 base for V and 6 bases for J; bases not matched to a gene: 5. CDR3 in DNA: TGTGCCAGCTCACCACTGCTTGCGGGAGCCGGGGAGCTGTTTTTT. Translating gives CASSPLLAGAGELFF.

The CDR3 DNA is TGTGCCAGCCGGTCTAATGAAAAACTGTTTTTT. Amino acids: CASRSNEKLFF. This chain connects TRBV2 to TRBJ1-4; no firm D call. Per the germline V gene, CDR1 is SNHLY and CDR2 is FYNNEI. The germline V and J ends were trimmed by 8 bases and 3 bases, with 4 bases remaining between them. The CDR3 consists of 11 residues.

In this sample, this clone turned up once. This rearrangement joins TRBV29-1 to TRBJ1-1, with 9 bases identical to TRBD1. Losses at the gene ends were 7 bases for V and 3 bases for J; bases not matched to a gene: 3. Germline V lookup: CDR1 SQVTM, CDR2 ANQGSEA. The CDR3 runs 12 residues. The CDR3: CSATGGYTEAFF. Here the CDR3 DNA reads TGCAGCGCCACAGGGGGCTACACTGAAGCTTTCTTT.

The genes are TRBV11-1 and TRBJ1-4, with 9 bases fitting TRBD1. Germline V gene data show CDR1 as SGHAT and CDR2 as FQDESV (reference sequence). The ends lost 5 bases at V and 7 bases at J; junction bases unmatched: 8. The CDR3 has 15 amino acids. The CDR3 coding sequence is TGTGCCAGCAGCACCACAGGGGGCGTTGGTGAAAAACTGTTTTTT. Translation: CASSTTGGVGEKLFF.

The V and J genes are TRBV5-4 and TRBJ1-4, with TRBD1 identical over 10 bases. This CDR3 region has 16 residues. The J segment lost 2 bases and the V segment lost 4 bases, leaving 5 bases of the junction unmatched. Germline V gene sequence: CDR1 SGHNT, CDR2 YYREEE (reference sequence). CDR3 sequence reads: CASSGGQGSTNEKLFF. For the CDR3, the DNA is TGTGCCAGCAGCGGGGGACAGGGGTCGACTAATGAAAAACTGTTTTTT.

The chain joins TRBV10-1 to TRBJ2-7; 7 bases agree with TRBD1. The V and J ends lost 8 bases and 5 bases, in that order; junction bases with no gene match: 9. The CDR3 length is 13 residues. CDR1 and CDR2 (germline): WNHNN, SYGVQD (reference sequence). The CDR3 sequence is CASYDRVSDEQYF. Here the CDR3 DNA reads TGCGCCAGCTACGACAGGGTTTCCGACGAGCAGTACTTC.

The chain combines TRBV10-3 with TRBJ2-6; 7 bases line up with TRBD1. Per the germline V gene, CDR1 is ENHRY and CDR2 is SYGVKD. CDR3 length: 18 amino acids. The V segment lost 9 bases and the J segment 1 base; nucleotides outside the gene matches: 15. The CDR3 reads CAIRQGAVGESGANVLTF. The CDR3 nucleotides read TGTGCCATTAGACAGGGTGCCGTGGGCGAATCTGGGGCCAACGTCCTGACTTTC.

This clone came up once. This rearrangement joins TRBV20-1 to TRBJ2-1, with TRBD1 matching 7 bases. This CDR3 has 14 amino acids. The V segment lost 3 bases and the J segment 3 bases; nucleotides outside the gene matches: 5. The germline CDR1 and CDR2 sequences are DFQATT and SNEGSKA (reference sequence). In DNA, the CDR3 is TGCAGTGCTAGTGACGGGGACAGCTACAATGAGCAGTTCTTC. It encodes CSASDGDSYNEQFF.

The chain carries TRBV7-2 and TRBJ1-2; D is ambiguous. Germline values: CDR1 SGHTA, CDR2 FQGNSA. V lost 5 bases, J lost 3 bases, and 10 bases lay in between. This CDR3 contains 13 residues. This CDR3 is CASSRPTDYGYTF. The CDR3, as DNA: TGTGCCAGCAGCCGTCCCACGGACTATGGCTACACCTTC.

V usage is TRBV28 and J usage is TRBJ2-5, with D perhaps TRBD2 (6 bases). Trimming stripped 3 bases from V and 5 bases from J, with 16 bases between. This CDR3 region has 15 residues. Germline V CDR1 and CDR2: MDHEN, SYDVKM. Written as DNA, the CDR3 is TGTGCCAGCAGTTTCGCCCTACTAGGAGGGGAGACCCAGTACTTC. It specifies CASSFALLGGETQYF.

The chain uses TRBV7-2 and TRBJ2-7, with D tentatively TRBD2 (6 bases). Germline V gene sequence: CDR1 SGHTA, CDR2 FQGNSA. CDR3 size: 13 residues. V lost 3 bases to trimming and J lost 9 bases, with 15 bases between them. CDR3 nucleotides: TGTGCCAGCAGCTTTGGAGGGGAAGGAGGGCAGTACTTC. Translated, it gives CASSFGGEGGQYF.